The 15 T cell receptor beta chains in this list originate from one sample, sequenced in a study of blood T cell repertoires in COVID-19. TCRdb's copy holds only in-frame clones and misses some; the assay was immunoSEQ multiplex PCR. The sample yields 350,000 to 500,000 clones, approximately 90% seen once. Sequenced input: PBMCs or T cells enriched from blood (not recorded which). The receptors derive from a woman under 30 who had been exposed to COVID-19.

This clone was seen just once. The genes are TRBV28 and TRBJ1-5, with D possibly matching TRBD1 (6 bases). Germline CDR1 is MDHEN and CDR2 is SYDVKM. This CDR3 contains 15 residues. The V gene lost 2 bases and the J gene lost 2 bases, with 10 bases spanning the gap. The CDR3 DNA reads TGTGCCAGCAGTTTACGCAGGGGTGGCAATCAGCCCCAGCATTTT. Protein: CASSLRRGGNQPQHF. Using reference TRBV28 and TRBJ1-5 for the parts outside the CDR3, the full variable domain is DVKVTQSSRYLVKRTGEKVFLECVQDMDHENMFWYRQDPGLGLRLIYFSYDVKMKEKGDIPEGYSVSREKKERFSLILESASTNQTSMYLCASSLRRGGNQPQHFGDGTRLSIL.

The chain has TRBV7-9 and TRBJ2-1; D is possibly TRBD1 (6 bases). The CDR3 covers 15 residues. Trimming took off 5 bases at V and 8 bases at J, with 19 bases between the two ends. CDR1 and CDR2 from the germline V gene are SEHNR and FQNEAQ (reference sequence). This chain's CDR3 is CASSRLGAPTDEQFF. For the CDR3, the DNA is TGTGCCAGCAGCCGGTTGGGGGCCCCTACGGATGAGCAGTTCTTC.

This chain joins TRBV27 and TRBJ2-2, with D perhaps TRBD2 (6 bases). The germline V and J ends were trimmed by 2 bases and 0 bases, with 16 bases remaining between them. Germline CDR1 is MNHEY and CDR2 is SMNVEV (reference sequence). This CDR3 comprises 18 residues. This CDR3 is CASSLGGLRTANTGELFF. DNA of the CDR3: TGTGCCAGCAGTTTAGGGGGACTGAGGACCGCGAACACCGGGGAGCTGTTTTTT.

The chain uses TRBV5-4 and TRBJ1-2, with 7 bases that match TRBD1. The V gene end was trimmed by 4 bases and the J gene end by 0 bases; junction bases not matched to a gene: 3. Germline V CDR1 and CDR2: SGHNT, YYREEE (reference sequence). The CDR3 has 14 residues. DNA for the CDR3: TGTGCCAGCAGCGAGGGGACAGCTAACTATGGCTACACCTTC. Encoded protein: CASSEGTANYGYTF.

The V gene is TRBV15, the J gene TRBJ2-3; D is unclear. The length of the CDR3 is 13 residues. V shed 7 bases and J shed 2 bases, with 10 bases lying between them. Germline V gene data show CDR1 as LNHNV and CDR2 as YYDKDF (reference sequence). DNA for the CDR3: TGTGCCACCACCCTCCTTAACACAGATACGCAGTATTTT. It translates to CATTLLNTDTQYF.

CDR3 in amino acids: CAWSWNRADYGYTF. The CDR3 bases are TGTGCCTGGAGTTGGAACAGGGCGGACTATGGCTACACCTTC. The chain links TRBV30 to TRBJ1-2, with D possibly being TRBD1 (6 bases). V lost 2 bases and J lost 3, with 13 bases in between. Germline V gene data show CDR1 as GTSNPN and CDR2 as SVGIG (reference sequence). This CDR3 contains 14 residues.

V gene TRBV19 combines with J gene TRBJ2-2, with TRBD2 identical over 12 bases. J lost 1 base, V lost 0 bases, and 6 bases had no gene match. The CDR3 is 19 amino acids. Germline CDR1 reads LNHDA; CDR2 reads SQIVND (reference sequence). The CDR3 DNA reads as TGTGCCAGTAGTATAGACCGGACTAGCGGGGCCGTGAACACCGGGGAGCTGTTTTTT. Translation: CASSIDRTSGAVNTGELFF. Using reference TRBV19 and TRBJ2-2 for the parts outside the CDR3, the full variable domain is DGGITQSPKYLFRKEGQNVTLSCEQNLNHDAMYWYRQDPGQGLRLIYYSQIVNDFQKGDIAEGYSVSREKKESFPLTVTSAQKNPTAFYLCASSIDRTSGAVNTGELFFGEGSRLTVL.

The chain joins TRBV28 to TRBJ2-5, with 8 nucleotides matching TRBD2. With 2 bases clipped from V and 1 base from J, the junction kept 9 bases outside the gene matches. Germline CDR1 and CDR2: MDHEN and SYDVKM. The CDR3 length is 17 residues. CDR3 sequence reads: CASSLIIAGTLQETQYF. The CDR3 region has the DNA TGTGCCAGCAGTTTAATTATAGCGGGAACCCTCCAAGAGACCCAGTACTTC.

The rearrangement uses TRBV5-6 and TRBJ2-3; a weak D match, TRBD2 (6 bases). The CDR3 covers 14 residues. V was trimmed by 5 bases and J by 4 bases, leaving 14 bases between them. CDR1 and CDR2 from the germline V gene are SGHDT and YYEEEE. The CDR3 reads CASSSGREADTQYF. The DNA of the CDR3 is TGTGCCAGCAGTAGCGGCCGCGAAGCAGATACGCAGTATTTT.

The chain employs TRBV6-5 and TRBJ1-4, with D perhaps TRBD1 (5 bases). CDR1 is MNHEY, CDR2 SVGAGI, per germline. V lost 6 bases to trimming and J lost 3 bases, with 14 bases between them. CDR3 length: 15 amino acids. CDR3 sequence reads: CASRSMGGANEKLFF. CDR3 in DNA: TGTGCCAGCAGAAGCATGGGGGGAGCTAATGAAAAACTGTTTTTT.

This rearrangement joins TRBV18 to TRBJ2-7; TRBD2 matches at 10 bases. Germline lookup yields CDR1 KGHSH and CDR2 LQKENI. This CDR3 is built from 14 residues. The J segment lost 3 bases and the V segment lost 2 bases, leaving 1 base of the junction unmatched. This chain's CDR3 is CASSPKREGYEQYF. DNA for the CDR3: TGTGCCAGCTCACCAAAGCGGGAGGGCTACGAGCAGTACTTC.

The chain is built from TRBV6-5 and TRBJ1-5, with no clear D. The ends were cut back, 6 bases at V and 8 bases at J, with 11 bases in the middle. The CDR3 spans 12 residues. Germline V gene lookup returns CDR1 MNHEY and CDR2 SVGAGI. CDR3: CASSLLTEPQHF. The CDR3 DNA is TGTGCCAGCAGCCTCCTCACAGAGCCCCAGCATTTT.

The rearrangement uses TRBV28 and TRBJ2-7; no definite D call. CDR1 is MDHEN and CDR2 is SYDVKM in the germline V gene. Trimming took 2 bases from V and 2 from J, leaving 16 bases between them. The CDR3 length is 16 residues. CDR3: CASSLLKIPHTYEQYF. Written as DNA, the CDR3 is TGTGCCAGCAGTTTACTTAAGATACCACATACCTACGAGCAGTACTTC.

In its sample, this clone was seen once. This chain's CDR3 is CASSQVPLGVEKLFF. The CDR3 region has the DNA TGCGCCAGCAGCCAGGTTCCTTTGGGCGTTGAAAAACTGTTTTTT. The J gene is TRBJ1-4, the V gene TRBV4-3; no definite D call. The V and J ends lost 3 bases and 7 bases respectively, with 15 bases between them. The germline V gene has CDR1 LGHNA and CDR2 YSLEER. This CDR3 region has 15 residues.

The chain employs TRBV5-5 and TRBJ2-2, with 10 bases that match TRBD1. Germline V gives CDR1 SGHKS, CDR2 YYEKEE (reference sequence). CDR3 length: 16 residues. J lost 4 bases, V lost 3 bases, and 6 bases had no gene match. The CDR3 is CASSSDRGRITGELFF. The CDR3 DNA reads as TGTGCCAGCAGCTCAGACAGGGGGCGCATCACCGGGGAGCTGTTTTTT. The variable domain in full, with the rest retrieved from reference TRBV5-5 and TRBJ2-2, is DAGVTQSPTHLIKTRGQQVTLRCSPISGHKSVSWYQQVLGQGPQFIFQYYEKEERGRGNFPDRFSARQFPNYSSELNVNALLLGDSALYLCASSSDRGRITGELFFGEGSRLTVL.